The sequence of this T cell receptor beta chain was determined in a study of T-cell reconstitution after alpha-beta-depleted transplantation in children. This sample's TCRbeta library carried unique molecular identifier barcodes. TCRdb processed the PCR reads anew with MiXCR; each CDR3 protein has one entry. The data hold some 550,000 distinct CDR3 sequences, with 20% to 25% observed a single time. Study conclusions and caveats: One year post-transplant, T-cell counts and diversity were largely derived from T cells produced anew. TCRbeta diversity was high at day 60 in some patients (a result of surviving recipient T cells and thymic progenitors).

This clonotype was recorded at least ten times. Its target is not known. With 5 bases removed from V and 5 bases from J, the gap between germline ends came to 19 bases. The germline gives CDR1 SEHNR, CDR2 FQNEAQ (reference sequence). This CDR3 region has 16 residues. This TCR was recovered from a boy younger than two who had a stem cell transplant for acute myeloid leukemia, so the T cells may come from the graft donor. This chain connects TRBV7-9 to TRBJ2-1, with D maybe TRBD1 (8 bases). The source material was PBMCs, mostly from graft donor cells, sampled 360 days after TCRalphabeta/CD19-depleted stem cell transplant. The DNA of the CDR3 is TGTGCCAGCAGCCCCCAACCAGCGGGACAGGACAATGAGCAGTTCTTC. It specifies CASSPQPAGQDNEQFF.